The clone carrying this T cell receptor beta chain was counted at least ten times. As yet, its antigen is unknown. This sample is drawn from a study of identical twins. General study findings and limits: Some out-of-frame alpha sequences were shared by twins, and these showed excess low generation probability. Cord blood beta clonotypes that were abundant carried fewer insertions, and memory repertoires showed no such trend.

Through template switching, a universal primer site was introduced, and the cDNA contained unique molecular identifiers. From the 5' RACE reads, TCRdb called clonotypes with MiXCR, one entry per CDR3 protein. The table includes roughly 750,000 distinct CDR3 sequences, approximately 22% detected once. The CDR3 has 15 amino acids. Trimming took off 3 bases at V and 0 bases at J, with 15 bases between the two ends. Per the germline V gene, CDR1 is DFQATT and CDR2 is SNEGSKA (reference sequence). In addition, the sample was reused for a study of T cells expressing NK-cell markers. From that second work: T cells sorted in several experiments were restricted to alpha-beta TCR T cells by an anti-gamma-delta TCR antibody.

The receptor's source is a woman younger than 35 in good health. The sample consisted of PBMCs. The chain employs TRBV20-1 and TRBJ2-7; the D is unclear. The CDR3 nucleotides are TGCAGTGCTAGGGGTTCGACGGTTAGCTCCTACGAGCAGTACTTC. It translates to CSARGSTVSSYEQYF.